These 32 T cell receptor beta chains came from one sample sequenced in a study of blood T cell repertoires in COVID-19. Clones were read by immunoSEQ multiplex PCR, and TCRdb kept only the in-frame ones, dropping some. The table records approximately 240,000 clones, around nine tenths of them present only once. The source material was peripheral blood. The receptors originated from a woman younger than 30 who had recovered from COVID-19.

This chain links TRBV5-4 with TRBJ2-3; D gene uncertain. Trimming shortened V by 2 bases and J by 3 bases, and 10 bases separated the two germline ends. The length of the CDR3 is 14 residues. Germline values: CDR1 SGHNT, CDR2 YYREEE (reference sequence). CDR3 in DNA: TGTGCCAGCAGCTTTGTCCCCGGGACAGATACGCAGTATTTT. Protein product: CASSFVPGTDTQYF. The full variable domain, rest sourced from reference TRBV5-4 and TRBJ2-3, is ETGVTQSPTHLIKTRGQQVTLRCSSQSGHNTVSWYQQALGQGPQFIFQYYREEENGRGNFPPRFSGLQFPNYSSELNVNALELDDSALYLCASSFVPGTDTQYFGPGTRLTVL.

The CDR3 here is CASSLAKPGTGPHEQFF. Here the CDR3 DNA reads TGTGCCAGCAGCTTAGCAAAACCCGGGACAGGGCCCCATGAGCAGTTCTTC. The chain is built from TRBV7-9 and TRBJ2-1; 9 bases are shared with TRBD1. Looked up from germline, CDR1 is SEHNR and CDR2 is FQNEAQ (reference sequence). The CDR3 covers 17 residues. V shed 0 bases, J shed 8 bases, and the junction held 11 bases outside the gene matches.

V is TRBV19 and J is TRBJ1-2; TRBD1 agrees at 10 bases. V shed 9 bases, J shed 4 bases, and the junction held 5 bases outside the gene matches. CDR3 length equals 13 residues. The germline CDR1 and CDR2 sequences are LNHDA and SQIVND (reference sequence). The CDR3 DNA follows: TGTGCCAGCCGGGGACAGGGGCTCTATGGCTACACCTTC. Its protein product is CASRGQGLYGYTF.

V and J are TRBV7-3 and TRBJ2-3; TRBD2 is a possible D gene (5 bases). Germline CDR1 and CDR2: SGHTA and FQGTGA. V dropped 1 base and J dropped 2 bases, with 10 bases sitting between them. The CDR3 consists of 15 residues. CDR3 DNA sequence: TGTGCCAGCAGCTTAAGCCTAGCAGCCACAGATACGCAGTATTTT. This sequence encodes CASSLSLAATDTQYF.

The J gene is TRBJ2-1, the V gene TRBV6-2 or TRBV6-3; a weak D match, TRBD1 (5 bases). The CDR3 covers 14 residues. CDR1 and CDR2 from the germline V gene are MNHEY and SVGEGT. V was shortened by 2 bases and J by 6 bases, with 11 bases between the two germline ends. The DNA for the CDR3 is TGTGCCAGCAGTTACAGGGGCCAATCCAATGAGCAGTTCTTC. It is translated as CASSYRGQSNEQFF.

DNA for the CDR3: TGTGCCAGCAGCTTTAATGGGGGCCCTTACTCTGGAAACACCATATATTTT. This translates into CASSFNGGPYSGNTIYF. This sequence joins TRBV5-4 and TRBJ1-3; D is possibly TRBD1 (6 bases). The CDR3 contains 17 residues. The germline gives CDR1 SGHNT, CDR2 YYREEE (reference sequence). Trimming took 2 bases from V and 0 from J, leaving 15 bases between them.

The CDR3 spells CASSPLQGHEAFF. CDR3 DNA: TGTGCCAGCAGCCCGCTACAGGGCCATGAAGCTTTCTTT. J is TRBJ1-1 and V is TRBV4-2, with a weak D call TRBD1 (6 bases). The CDR3 spans 13 residues. CDR1 is LGHNA, CDR2 YNFKEQ, per germline. V lost 4 bases and J 7 bases, leaving 13 bases between the germline ends.

The V gene is TRBV27, the J gene TRBJ2-1; TRBD2 aligns across 7 bases. This CDR3 has 17 amino acids. CDR1 and CDR2 from the germline V gene are MNHEY and SMNVEV (reference sequence). V shed 0 bases and J 4 bases; nucleotides not matched to a gene: 9. The CDR3 sequence is CASSLSSGGSGYNEQFF. CDR3 coding DNA: TGTGCCAGCAGTTTATCGTCGGGCGGGAGTGGATACAATGAGCAGTTCTTC.

The chain combines TRBV6-1 with TRBJ1-4; D not resolved. The CDR3 extends over 14 amino acids. Germline V gene data show CDR1 as MNHNS and CDR2 as SASEGT. Trimming took off 5 bases at V and 1 base at J, with 8 bases between the two ends. CDR3 DNA: TGTGCCAGCAGTTGGGCTAAAACTAATGAAAAACTGTTTTTT. Translating it yields CASSWAKTNEKLFF.

The chain employs TRBV12-3 or TRBV12-4 and TRBJ2-3; maybe TRBD2 (5 bases). The CDR3 is 13 amino acids. V lost 5 bases to trimming and J lost 10 bases, with 16 bases between them. The CDR3 region is CASSRRDSRAQYF. CDR3 DNA: TGTGCCAGCAGTAGACGGGATTCTAGGGCGCAGTATTTT.

The table lists this clone with a count of one. The rearrangement uses TRBV4-2 and TRBJ2-5, with a weak D call TRBD2 (6 bases). Trimming shortened V by 1 base and J by 4 bases, and 10 bases separated the two germline ends. The CDR3 length is 14 residues. The V gene's germline CDR1 is LGHNA and CDR2 YNFKEQ. The CDR3 DNA sequence: TGTGCCAGCAGCCAAGGGGGGGTGGTAGAGACCCAGTACTTC. This sequence encodes CASSQGGVVETQYF.

V gene TRBV7-3 combines with J gene TRBJ1-1, with D possibly being TRBD1 (6 bases). V lost 6 bases and J 1 base, leaving 15 bases between the germline ends. The CDR3 spans 15 residues. Per germline, CDR1 SGHTA and CDR2 FQGTGA. The chain's CDR3 is CASSIQGPPNTEAFF. Here the CDR3 DNA reads TGTGCCAGCAGTATACAGGGACCTCCGAACACTGAAGCTTTCTTT.

This chain connects TRBV4-3 to TRBJ2-2; no reliable D call. CDR1 is LGHNA, CDR2 YSLEER, per germline. The CDR3 runs to 15 residues. Trimming removed 2 bases at V and 4 bases at J, with 11 bases between. CDR3: CASSQIALGTGELFF. DNA of the CDR3: TGCGCCAGCAGCCAAATCGCCCTCGGCACCGGGGAGCTGTTTTTT.

This sequence joins TRBV6-5 and TRBJ1-3, with D unclear. The V and J ends lost 6 bases and 1 base respectively, with 10 bases between them. This CDR3 is built from 14 residues. CDR1 is MNHEY, CDR2 SVGAGI, per germline. The DNA of the CDR3 is TGTGCCAGCAGACCCGGTAGTTCTGGAAACACCATATATTTT. It encodes CASRPGSSGNTIYF.

This clone was seen a handful of times. Within the sample, other DNA sequences also encode this same CDR3. V usage is TRBV6-5 and J usage is TRBJ1-1; unclear D gene. V lost 3 bases and J lost 7, with 9 bases in between. Germline CDR1 MNHEY, CDR2 SVGAGI. This CDR3 has 12 amino acids. CDR3 DNA: TGTGCCAGCAGTTATAGGACTGGTGAAGCTTTCTTT. Its protein is CASSYRTGEAFF.

The rearrangement uses TRBV5-1 and TRBJ2-1; TRBD1 is a possible D gene (6 bases). Per the germline V gene, CDR1 is SGHRS and CDR2 is YFSETQ. Deletions cut 3 bases from V and 7 bases from J, with 17 bases between. The CDR3 contains 15 residues. The CDR3 region has the DNA TGCGCCAGCAGCTCTTCCGGGACACACTTGAATGAGCAGTTCTTC. Translating it yields CASSSSGTHLNEQFF.

This chain connects TRBV10-3 to TRBJ2-1; TRBD1 is a possible D gene (5 bases). V lost 1 base and J 0 bases, leaving 7 bases between the germline ends. The germline CDR1 and CDR2 sequences are ENHRY and SYGVKD. This CDR3 spans 15 amino acids. Written as DNA, the CDR3 is TGTGCCATCAGTGAGTGGACAAGCTCCTACAATGAGCAGTTCTTC. Its protein is CAISEWTSSYNEQFF.

The chain employs TRBV19 and TRBJ2-7; TRBD1 aligns across 10 bases. Germline V gene sequence: CDR1 LNHDA, CDR2 SQIVND (reference sequence). The J segment lost 3 bases and the V segment lost 5 bases, leaving 7 bases of the junction unmatched. The CDR3 contains 15 residues. The CDR3 here is CASSEGQGKLYEQYF. For the CDR3, the DNA is TGTGCCAGTAGTGAGGGACAGGGGAAACTCTACGAGCAGTACTTC.

This CDR3 is CASRDRGPPYEQYF. CDR3 sequence (DNA): TGTGCCAGCAGGGACAGGGGGCCTCCCTACGAGCAGTACTTC. V usage is TRBV27 and J usage is TRBJ2-7; 11 positions agree with TRBD1. The J segment lost 2 bases and the V segment lost 6 bases, leaving 3 bases of the junction unmatched. CDR3 length: 14 residues. Germline values: CDR1 MNHEY, CDR2 SMNVEV (reference sequence).

The V and J genes are TRBV5-1 and TRBJ2-5, with 8 bases matching TRBD2. The CDR3 is 16 amino acids. J gave up 4 bases and V 0 bases, and 8 bases lay outside the gene matches. Germline CDR1 reads SGHRS; CDR2 reads YFSETQ. The CDR3 DNA reads as TGCGCCAGCAGCTTGGGGAGTAGCGGGAATCTAGAGACCCAGTACTTC. It encodes CASSLGSSGNLETQYF.

In its sample, this clone was seen a few times. This chain links TRBV6-5 with TRBJ1-5, with a tentative D call TRBD1 (5 bases). The germline V gene has CDR1 MNHEY and CDR2 SVGAGI. V was pared by 0 bases and J by 5 bases, with 11 bases between. The CDR3 is 15 amino acids. CDR3 coding DNA: TGTGCCAGCAGTTACTCGGGGGGGACGGATCAGCCCCAGCATTTT. Translating it yields CASSYSGGTDQPQHF.

J is TRBJ1-1 and V is TRBV5-1; D might be TRBD1 (6 bases). Germline V CDR1 and CDR2: SGHRS, YFSETQ. V was pared by 0 bases and J by 1 base, with 10 bases between. The CDR3 contains 15 residues. The CDR3 sequence: CASSLAGTPNTEAFF. CDR3 nucleotide sequence: TGCGCCAGCAGCTTGGCCGGGACACCGAACACTGAAGCTTTCTTT.

The chain carries TRBV6-5 and TRBJ1-1, with a weak D call TRBD1 (6 bases). The CDR3 sequence is 13 residues long. Germline lookup yields CDR1 MNHEY and CDR2 SVGAGI. V lost 8 bases to trimming and J lost 1 base, with 11 bases between them. The CDR3 region has the DNA TGTGCCAGCGGCTGGACAGAGAACACTGAAGCTTTCTTT. Translating it yields CASGWTENTEAFF.

The rearrangement uses TRBV5-1 and TRBJ2-7; 8 nucleotides agree with TRBD2. The V gene end was trimmed by 1 base and the J gene end by 5 bases; junction bases not matched to a gene: 11. Germline values: CDR1 SGHRS, CDR2 YFSETQ. This CDR3 has 16 residues. The CDR3 loop reads CASSLSLGAGEDEQYF. The CDR3 coding sequence is TGCGCCAGCAGCTTGTCGTTGGGAGCGGGAGAGGACGAGCAGTACTTC.

The chain employs TRBV30 and TRBJ2-2; 13 bases agree with TRBD2. The CDR3 totals 16 residues. Trimming cost V 1 base and J 6 bases; bases outside gene matches: 5. Germline-derived CDR1 and CDR2 are GTSNPN and SVGIG (reference sequence). The DNA for the CDR3 is TGTGCCTGGAGTGGGGCGGGACTAGCGGGGCCCGGGGAGCTGTTTTTT. Amino acids: CAWSGAGLAGPGELFF.

This chain joins TRBV27 and TRBJ2-5; 10 bases fit TRBD2. After removal of 10 bases from V and 5 bases from J, the junction contained 19 bases not matched to a gene. The CDR3 covers 17 residues. Germline CDR1 reads MNHEY; CDR2 reads SMNVEV (reference sequence). The chain's CDR3 is CATRSASGRKISETQYF. CDR3 in DNA: TGTGCCACCCGTTCCGCTAGCGGGAGAAAAATAAGTGAGACCCAGTACTTC.

This sequence joins TRBV7-2 and TRBJ2-7; 9 positions agree with TRBD2. Losses at the gene ends were 5 bases for V and 5 bases for J; bases not matched to a gene: 16. The CDR3 has 17 residues. CDR1 and CDR2 (germline): SGHTA, FQGNSA. CDR3 sequence: CASSRNFASGIFDEQYF. Here the CDR3 DNA reads TGTGCCAGCAGCCGTAATTTTGCTAGCGGGATTTTCGACGAGCAGTACTTC.

The chain carries TRBV7-3 and TRBJ2-5; 8 bases fit TRBD2. V dropped 5 bases and J dropped 1; count of bases not matched to a gene: 6. There are 15 residues in the CDR3. Germline CDR1 is SGHTA and CDR2 is FQGTGA. In nucleotides, the CDR3 is TGTGCCAGCAGCACCTTAGCGGGACCCCAAGAGACCCAGTACTTC. Its protein is CASSTLAGPQETQYF.

V is TRBV7-2 and J is TRBJ2-7; D gene ambiguous. Germline loops: CDR1 SGHTA, CDR2 FQGNSA. Trimming pared 1 base from V and 3 bases from J, leaving 7 bases between. This CDR3 is 13 amino acids long. The CDR3 region has the DNA TGTGCCAGCAGCTTAGGGCAGTTCTACGAGCAGTACTTC. Protein sequence: CASSLGQFYEQYF.

V gene TRBV6-5 combines with J gene TRBJ1-2; 8 bases line up with TRBD1. The CDR3 spans 14 residues. CDR1 is MNHEY and CDR2 is SVGAGI in the germline V gene. V was pared by 5 bases and J by 5 bases, with 7 bases of the junction left unmatched. The DNA of the CDR3 is TGTGCCAGCAGTCTTGACAGGGGAGCATATGGCTACACCTTC. This encodes CASSLDRGAYGYTF.

The chain recombines TRBV12-3 or TRBV12-4 with TRBJ1-2, with a weak D call TRBD1 (6 bases). V lost 5 bases to trimming and J lost 5 bases, with 9 bases between them. The CDR3 extends over 12 amino acids. CDR3 nucleotide sequence: TGTGCCAGCAGTCTGGACAGTTATGGCTACACCTTC. Translation gives CASSLDSYGYTF.

The V and J genes are TRBV2 and TRBJ2-7, with TRBD1 identical over 7 bases. Looked up from germline, CDR1 is SNHLY and CDR2 is FYNNEI. V gave up 2 bases and J gave up 0 bases; unmatched junction bases: 7. The CDR3 loop spans 16 amino acids. The CDR3 region has the DNA TGTGCCAGCAGTGAATCCCCCGGGACAGCCTCCTACGAGCAGTACTTC. This encodes CASSESPGTASYEQYF.